This TCR beta chain comes out of a study of cytomegalovirus exposure and HLA in healthy donors. V trimming: 1 base; J trimming: 2 bases; junction bases outside the gene matches: 14. This CDR3 is built from 20 residues. The germline V gene encodes CDR1 SGHVS and CDR2 FNYEAQ. Whole-study results and caveats: It was 150 to 200 TCR beta chains that were listed as cytomegalovirus-associated. A classifier reportedly called cytomegalovirus status with high sensitivity and specificity.

Data came from immunoSEQ multiplex PCR; TCRdb stores just in-frame clones and leaves some out. The data contain 130,000 or so clones, about 90% of them singletons. Notes on this clone: The antigen remains unidentified.

The J gene is TRBJ2-3, the V gene TRBV7-6, with 11 positions matching TRBD2. This clonotype was obtained from a man aged 25-45 years in good health and CMV-seronegative. Sequences were obtained from PBMCs. CDR3 amino acids: CASSLGIFLAGGGVTDTQYF. Here the CDR3 DNA reads TGTGCCAGCAGCTTAGGGATCTTTCTAGCGGGGGGCGGGGTCACAGATACGCAGTATTTT.